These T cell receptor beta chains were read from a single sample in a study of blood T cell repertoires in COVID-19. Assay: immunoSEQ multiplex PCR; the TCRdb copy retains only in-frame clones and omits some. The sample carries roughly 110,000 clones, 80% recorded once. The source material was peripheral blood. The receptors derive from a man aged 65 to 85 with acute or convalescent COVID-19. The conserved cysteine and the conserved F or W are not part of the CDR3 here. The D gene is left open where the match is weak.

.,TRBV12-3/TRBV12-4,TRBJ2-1,ASSQFYNEQF
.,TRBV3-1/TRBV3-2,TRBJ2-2,ASSLVTGELF
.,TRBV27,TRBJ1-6,ASSLGGGPNSPLH
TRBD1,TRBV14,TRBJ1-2,ASSPARTGVYT
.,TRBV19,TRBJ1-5,ASSIEAGPNQPQH
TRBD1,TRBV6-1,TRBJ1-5,ASSDRGDQPQH
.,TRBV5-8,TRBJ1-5,ASSLPPEQGNQPQH
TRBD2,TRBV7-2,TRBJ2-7,ASSFRDYPPYEQY
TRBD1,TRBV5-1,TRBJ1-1,ASSLDGQGGGF
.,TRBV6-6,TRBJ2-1,ASSSPTGQQF
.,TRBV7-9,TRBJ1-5,ASSGSGGSNQPQH
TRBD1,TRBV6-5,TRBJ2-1,ASSFRDRGFGEQF
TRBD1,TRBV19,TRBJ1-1,ASSRDRGLAEAF
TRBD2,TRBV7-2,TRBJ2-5,ASSPSGGQETQY
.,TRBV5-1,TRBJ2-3,ASSSGQPSTDTQY
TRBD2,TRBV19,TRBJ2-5,ASSPGGIQETQY
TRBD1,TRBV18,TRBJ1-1,ASSQIGTGWNTEAF